This TCR beta chain was sequenced for a study of blood T cell repertoires in COVID-19. The wider study: PBMCs, B-cell-depleted T cells, or T cells provided the cDNA or gDNA that made up the material.

CDR3 size: 15 residues. The junction had 11 bases not matched to a gene; V was cut back by 4 bases and J by 6 bases. CDR1 is SGDLS and CDR2 is YYNGEE in the germline V gene. Produced via immunoSEQ multiplex PCR; TCRdb's table is partial and in-frame only. The sample carries tens of thousands of clones, around 83% recorded once. The receptor was derived from an elderly woman in a cohort sampled during active or convalescent COVID-19. The rearrangement links TRBV9 to TRBJ2-3; 7 bases agree with TRBD2. The sample was peripheral blood. The CDR3 here is CASSRGEGRLDTQYF. The CDR3 DNA is TGTGCCAGCAGCCGTGGGGAGGGTAGATTGGATACGCAGTATTTT.